This T cell receptor beta chain came from a study of OX40 agonist ivuxolimab in advanced cancers. The study in broad terms: The costimulatory receptor OX40 (CD134) was targeted by ivuxolimab, a fully human IgG2 agonistic monoclonal antibody. Intravenous ivuxolimab was administered to patients every 2 weeks at six dose levels: 0.01, 0.1, 0.3, 1.5, 3 and 10 mg/kg. Among the approximately 50 dose-escalation patients, some 19 had hepatocellular carcinoma, 15 melanoma, 9 renal cell carcinoma and 9 head and neck cancer. A male proportion of 82.7% and a mean age of roughly 58 years, ranging from 23 to 79, were recorded for the dose-escalation cohort. Patients were allowed to have had prior anti-PD-1, anti-PD-L1 or anti-CTLA-4 therapy, and 40% of the dose-escalation patients had been treated with checkpoint inhibitors. Three dose-escalation patients achieved partial responses, one with hepatocellular carcinoma and two with cutaneous melanoma. The point of sequencing TCRbeta in the periphery was to test whether ivuxolimab changed TCR sequence diversity and drove clonal T-cell expansion. The monotherapy dose-escalation portion (N of about 49 patients) of the phase I ivuxolimab trial is reported in the paper. Overall results and qualifications from the work: Low levels of normalized T-cell clonal expansion were also seen in some patients who did not respond. The antigen specificity of the clonally expanded peripheral T cells was not determined. At doses of 0.1 to 3.0 mg/kg, clonal expansion of both CD4+ and CD8+ blood T cells was observed from baseline to week 6. Partial responders in the 0.1-3.0 mg/kg groups had among the lowest normalized peripheral clonal expansion, especially among CD8+ T cells. After ivuxolimab, more expanded clones were found on average in CD8+ T cells than in CD4+ T cells.

Of note for this clone: Its binding antigen is unknown. No much larger clonotype is one base removed from it; base qualities were not supplied.

Genomic DNA was isolated from the sorted cells so that the TCRbeta CDR3 region could be sequenced. The immunoSEQ Assay was used to sequence the TCRbeta CDR3 regions. TCRdb limited this immuneACCESS table to in-frame rearrangements with V and J called. A share of clones is missing; checked studies link under half to unresolved V genes, and the rest is unexplained. In this sample the table shows fewer than 25,000 clones, 83% of which occur a single time. The ten most abundant clones make up roughly 8.6% of the sample. The trial excluded patients who had a history of autoimmune disease or were on systemic immunosuppression. Peripheral blood for TCR sequencing was drawn from every dose cohort at baseline, at cycle 4 day 1 and at cycle 7 day 1. Samples were obtained from an open-label, multicenter, first-in-human phase I dose-escalation trial of ivuxolimab. Adults with locally advanced or metastatic melanoma, renal cell carcinoma, hepatocellular carcinoma or head and neck squamous cell carcinoma were enrolled in the trial. Before TCR sequencing, CD4+ and CD8+ T cells were separately sorted from peripheral blood.

The germline ends are 15 bases apart after V is trimmed by 4 bases and J by 4 bases. The germline V gene (reference sequence) yields SGHKS for CDR1 and YYEKEE for CDR2. The CDR3 covers 15 residues, taking in both the cysteine and the phenylalanine. Of all the DNA, just the CDR3 is kept, 45 bases in frame from base 1. Rearrangement joined TRBV5-5 to TRBJ1-3; a confident D gene designation cannot be given. The sample was CD4+ or CD8+ T cells sorted from blood, taken in a trial of the OX40 agonist ivuxolimab. This TCR derives from an adult with an advanced solid tumor such as melanoma, head and neck, liver or kidney cancer. The CDR3 corresponds to CASSPKAGFGNTIYF. The DNA reads TGTGCCAGCAGCCCCAAAGCAGGATTCGGAAACACCATATATTTT. Reference TRBV5-5 and TRBJ1-3 genes cover what lies past the CDR3, so the full variable domain is DAGVTQSPTHLIKTRGQQVTLRCSPISGHKSVSWYQQVLGQGPQFIFQYYEKEERGRGNFPDRFSARQFPNYSSELNVNALLLGDSALYLCASSPKAGFGNTIYFGEGSWLTVV.